This T cell receptor beta chain stems from a study of Graves' ophthalmopathy and Graves' hyperthyroidism (dated by TCRdb to between 2017 and 2018). In terms of the full investigation: Hyperthyroidism was defined as stable when no progression to ophthalmopathy occurred within 18 months of follow-up. TCR beta repertoire signatures were used to distinguish Graves' ophthalmopathy from Graves' hyperthyroidism and to predict progression to ophthalmopathy. In total, around 130 blood samples were TCR-sequenced: 40 to 45 ophthalmopathy, approximately 80 hyperthyroidism and 17 hyperthyroidism-to-ophthalmopathy patients. To explore V-J signatures distinguishing ophthalmopathy from hyperthyroidism, a discovery set of 100 patients (roughly 45 ophthalmopathy, some 55 stable hyperthyroidism) was enrolled. An independent validation cohort comprised 18 hyperthyroidism patients and 17 patients who later progressed from hyperthyroidism to ophthalmopathy. T-cell repertoires of thyroid tissue and blood were compared in six hyperthyroidism patients. Once sampling was done, hyperthyroidism patients were given methimazole at a starting dose of 30 mg daily, while ophthalmopathy patients were given high-dose intravenous methylprednisolone. Results and caveats for the whole study, not just this receptor: No statistical method was used to set the sample size in advance, and the investigators knew which group each participant was assigned to. Most expanded thyroid clonotypes with a frequency above 0.001 also appeared in blood, which suggests that blood repertoires may reflect the immune response in the thyroid. The 13-signature model separated ophthalmopathy from stable hyperthyroidism with approximately 90% sensitivity and just under 84% specificity in cross-validation, and 80%/75% in the test set. In validation, the model predicted ophthalmopathy progression with about 71% sensitivity and 72% to 80% specificity; roughly 11 predicted patients were CT-confirmed with GO in a median of 6.5 months.

This clonotype was seen repeatedly, ten times or more. What antigen it recognizes has not been identified. Qualities for individual bases were not recorded, and no much larger clone is one base off. V is clipped by 7 bases and J by 3 bases, and the sequence between their germline boundaries is 16 bases long. From cysteine to phenylalanine, the CDR3 is 14 amino acids long. Just the 42-base CDR3 DNA is kept, in frame starting at base 1. The germline V gene supplies CDR1 SGHAT and CDR2 FQNNGV. TCR beta CDR3 regions were amplified from RNA transcripts for repertoire sequencing. The first round was an RT-PCR using HTBI primers with the Qiagen OneStep RT-PCR kit, and this first round was followed by a second-round multiplex PCR, then size selection and purification. Libraries were sequenced paired-end with 100 bp reads on an Illumina HiSeq2000. The study's processing was this. Reads were processed with SOAPnuke, discarding reads with adapters, uncalled bases, mean Phred below 15, or no exact constant-primer or identifier match. COPE v1.2.5 was used to merge the high-quality paired reads. Unique nucleotide sequences were defined as clonotypes and aligned to IMGT TRB V, D and J references using MiTCR v1.1. Analysis was restricted to V-J combinations with a frequency above 0.0001, which covered just over 98% of repertoires. For each V-J combination, a TCR clonal expansion and chaos score was defined as the ratio of F50 clonal expansion to chaos observed in the TCRdist matrix. Welch's t-statistics and random forest were used to narrow the features down to about twelve V-J combinations, which were then fed into a naive Bayes classifier. Thyroid-blood repertoire similarity was quantified with the Morisita-Horn index. The public reads were run again by TCRdb, first through fastp at Q25 and then through MiXCR, and only productive beta chains were kept. CDR3 protein sequences are deduplicated, and each keeps its most common genes and DNA. The V and J calls come from TCRdb's annotation, not from the publication. For this sample the table gives approximately 1.2 million distinct CDR3 sequences, of which roughly 35% were detected only once. The top ten clones comprise approximately 10% of the sample.

The hyperthyroidism patients were 18 to 65 years old and newly diagnosed, with a disease duration of less than 2 months. Patients with other autoimmune diseases, uncontrolled infections, pregnancy or lactation were excluded. Diagnosis relied on clinical symptoms, serum thyroxine, TRAb, thyroid ultrasound and orbital computed tomography. Total RNA was extracted using Trizol reagent, and RNA quality was checked on an Agilent 2100 Bioanalyzer. Recombination joined TRBV11-2 with TRBJ2-7; TRBD1 is a weak D gene call, 7 bases matching. The origin of this receptor is an adult man with Graves' hyperthyroidism. The material sequenced was peripheral blood or thyroid tissue (not recorded which). The sequence in DNA is TGTGCCAGCACCCAGGAGGGGGCCGACTACGAGCAGTACTTC. It specifies CASTQEGADYEQYF.